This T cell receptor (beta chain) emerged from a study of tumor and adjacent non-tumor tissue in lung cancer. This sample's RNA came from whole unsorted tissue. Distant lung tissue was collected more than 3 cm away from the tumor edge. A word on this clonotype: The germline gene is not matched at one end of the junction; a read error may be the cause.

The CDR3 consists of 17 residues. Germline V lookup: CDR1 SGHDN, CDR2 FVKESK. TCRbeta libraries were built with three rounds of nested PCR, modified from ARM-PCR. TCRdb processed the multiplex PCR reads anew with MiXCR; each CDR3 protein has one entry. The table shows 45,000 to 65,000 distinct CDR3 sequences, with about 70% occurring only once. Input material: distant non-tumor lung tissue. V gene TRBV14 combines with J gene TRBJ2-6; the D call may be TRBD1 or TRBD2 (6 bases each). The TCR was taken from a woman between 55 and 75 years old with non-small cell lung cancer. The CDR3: CAGSLRSGAPGANVLSF. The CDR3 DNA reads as TGTGCCGGCAGCCTTCGCTCGGGGGCGCCTGGGGCCAACGTCCTGAGTTTC. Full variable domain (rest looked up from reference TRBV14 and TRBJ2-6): EAGVTQFPSHSVIEKGQTVTLRCDPISGHDNLYWYRRVMGKEIKFLLHFVKESKQDESGMPNNRFLAERTGGTYSTLKVQPAELEDSGVYFCAGSLRSGAPGANVLSFGAGSRLTVL.